These 6 T cell receptor beta chains originate from one sample sequenced in a study of regulatory T cells in long-lasting Graves disease. The time point here: persistent/refractory GD, antithyroid drugs over 5 years with positive TRAb. Isolated PBMC RNA provided the starting material for the TCR library. The TCR beta library used iRepertoire HTBI primers with Arm-PCR amplification of CDR3. TCRdb processed the multiplex PCR reads anew with MiXCR; each CDR3 protein has one entry. This table has about 300,000 distinct CDR3 sequences, 20% to 25% appearing once. The sample consisted of peripheral blood mononuclear cells (PBMCs), taken when the disease was refractory, from a patient treated with antithyroid drugs. Source of these receptors: a female donor with Graves disease.

This clonotype was observed at least ten times. The V and J genes are TRBV2 and TRBJ2-2; no firm D call. This CDR3 region has 12 residues. The V gene lost 6 bases and the J gene lost 6 bases, with 8 bases spanning the gap. CDR1 and CDR2 from the germline V gene are SNHLY and FYNNEI. The CDR3 is CASSPTSGELFF. CDR3 nucleotide sequence: TGTGCCAGCAGCCCGACGTCCGGGGAGCTGTTTTTT.

This clonotype showed up many times. V and J are TRBV7-2 and TRBJ1-2; possible D gene TRBD1, 6 bases. This CDR3 contains 12 residues. Trimming pared 5 bases from V and 8 bases from J, leaving 12 bases between. Germline CDR1 reads SGHTA; CDR2 reads FQGNSA. CDR3 residues: CASSLAGDGYTF. The CDR3 nucleotides are TGTGCCAGCAGCCTGGCAGGGGACGGCTACACCTTC.

This clonotype was observed a few times. The chain employs TRBV7-2 and TRBJ2-3; D is unresolved. The V end was cut by 5 bases, the J end by 0 bases, with 18 bases between. There are 17 residues in the CDR3. Germline V lookup: CDR1 SGHTA, CDR2 FQGNSA. The CDR3 region is CASSPTRGKTSTDTQYF. The CDR3, as DNA: TGTGCCAGCAGCCCGACGCGTGGCAAGACTAGCACAGATACGCAGTATTTT.

Ten or more counts support this clonotype. The CDR3 reads CASRLRRGGLRETQYF. CDR3 DNA sequence: TGTGCCAGCAGATTGCGACGGGGCGGCTTACGGGAGACCCAGTACTTC. The chain is built from TRBV6-1 and TRBJ2-5; the D call may be TRBD1 or TRBD2 (5 bases each). The V and J ends lost 6 bases and 5 bases respectively, with 22 bases between them. Germline loops: CDR1 MNHNS, CDR2 SASEGT. The CDR3 spans 16 residues.

Comments on this clonotype: Just one base apart from a much larger clone, this may be a read error. The rearrangement links TRBV6-1 to TRBJ2-3; D possibly corresponds to TRBD1 (7 bases). With the DNA end fitting TRBJ2-5 better, the J assignment may be wrong. Germline V gene lookup returns CDR1 MNHNS and CDR2 SASEGT. The CDR3 length is 16 residues. As DNA, the CDR3 is TGTGCCAGCAGTACGGACAGGAGGGCCTCAAGAGAGACCCAGTACTTC. This gives the protein CASSTDRRASRETQYF.

Turning to this clonotype: This likely comes from a read error, as the CDR3 has no conserved phenylalanine or tryptophan at its end. The CDR3 loop is CSAGSGIETQYC. The CDR3 coding sequence is TGCAGCGCCGGTAGCGGGATCGAGACCCAGTACTGC. The rearrangement uses TRBV29-1 and TRBJ2-5; the match to TRBD2 covers 8 bases. CDR1 is SQVTM and CDR2 is ANQGSEA in the germline V gene. The J segment lost 5 bases and the V segment lost 7 bases, leaving 6 bases of the junction unmatched. The CDR3 spans 12 residues.